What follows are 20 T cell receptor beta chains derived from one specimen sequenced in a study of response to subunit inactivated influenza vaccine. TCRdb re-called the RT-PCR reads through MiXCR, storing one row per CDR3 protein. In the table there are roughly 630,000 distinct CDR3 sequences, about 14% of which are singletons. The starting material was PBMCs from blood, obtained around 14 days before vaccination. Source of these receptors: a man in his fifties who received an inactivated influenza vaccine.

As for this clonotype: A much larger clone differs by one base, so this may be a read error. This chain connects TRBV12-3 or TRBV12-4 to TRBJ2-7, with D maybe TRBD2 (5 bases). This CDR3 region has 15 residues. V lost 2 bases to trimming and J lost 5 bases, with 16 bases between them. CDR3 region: CASSLFSPAGNEQYF. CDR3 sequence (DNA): TGTGCCAGCAGTTTATTCAGTCCAGCCGGGAACGAGCAGTACTTC.

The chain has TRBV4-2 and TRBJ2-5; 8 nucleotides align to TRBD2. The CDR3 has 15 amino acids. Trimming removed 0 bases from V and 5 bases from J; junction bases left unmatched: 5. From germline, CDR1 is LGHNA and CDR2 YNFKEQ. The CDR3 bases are TGTGCCAGCAGCCAAGAAGGAGCGGGGGCGGAGACCCAGTACTTC. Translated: CASSQEGAGAETQYF.

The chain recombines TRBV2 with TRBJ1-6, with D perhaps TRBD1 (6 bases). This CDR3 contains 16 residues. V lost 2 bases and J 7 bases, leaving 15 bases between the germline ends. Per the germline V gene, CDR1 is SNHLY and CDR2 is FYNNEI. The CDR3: CASSESRGVFNSPLHF. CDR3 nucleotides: TGTGCCAGCAGTGAAAGTAGGGGGGTTTTCAATTCACCCCTCCACTTT.

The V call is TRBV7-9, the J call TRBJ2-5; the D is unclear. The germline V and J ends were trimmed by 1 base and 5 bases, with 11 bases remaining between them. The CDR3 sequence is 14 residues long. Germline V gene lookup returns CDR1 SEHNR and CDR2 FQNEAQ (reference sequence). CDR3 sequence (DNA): TGTGCCAGCAGCTTAGATGTAAGGTTGGAGACCCAGTACTTC. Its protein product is CASSLDVRLETQYF.

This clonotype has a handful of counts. The CDR3 nucleotides read TGTGCCAGCAGTGAACCCCAGGGGGCTGGCGAGCAGTACTTC. As protein: CASSEPQGAGEQYF. The V and J genes are TRBV2 and TRBJ2-7; 8 bases agree with TRBD1. Germline-derived CDR1 and CDR2 are SNHLY and FYNNEI. J lost 6 bases, V lost 2 bases, and 6 bases had no gene match. CDR3 length equals 14 residues.

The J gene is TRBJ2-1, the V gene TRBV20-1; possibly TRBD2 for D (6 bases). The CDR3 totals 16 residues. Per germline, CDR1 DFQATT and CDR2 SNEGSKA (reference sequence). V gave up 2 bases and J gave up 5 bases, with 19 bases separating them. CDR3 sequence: CSARPFMREAHNEQFF. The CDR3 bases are TGCAGTGCTAGACCCTTTATGAGGGAGGCTCACAATGAGCAGTTCTTC.

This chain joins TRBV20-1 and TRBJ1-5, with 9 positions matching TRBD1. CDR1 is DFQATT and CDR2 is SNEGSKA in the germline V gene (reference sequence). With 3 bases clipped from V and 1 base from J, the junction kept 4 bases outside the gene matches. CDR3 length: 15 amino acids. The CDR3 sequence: CSASTGGPSNQPQHF. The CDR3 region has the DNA TGCAGTGCTAGCACAGGGGGCCCAAGCAATCAGCCCCAGCATTTT.

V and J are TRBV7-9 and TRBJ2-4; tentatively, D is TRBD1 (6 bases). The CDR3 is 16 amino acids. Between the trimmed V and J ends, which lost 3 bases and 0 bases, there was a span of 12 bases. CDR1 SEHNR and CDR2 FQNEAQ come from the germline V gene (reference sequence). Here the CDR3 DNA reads TGTGCCAGCAGCTTTGGACAGTCTCTAGCCAAAAACATTCAGTACTTC. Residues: CASSFGQSLAKNIQYF.

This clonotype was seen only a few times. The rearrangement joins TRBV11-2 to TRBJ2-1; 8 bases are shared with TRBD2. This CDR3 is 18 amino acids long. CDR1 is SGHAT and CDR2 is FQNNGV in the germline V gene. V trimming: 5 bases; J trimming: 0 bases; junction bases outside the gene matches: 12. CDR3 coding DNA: TGTGCCAGCAGCCCCCGAGGTGGGCGGGAGGCCTCCTACAATGAGCAGTTCTTC. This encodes CASSPRGGREASYNEQFF.

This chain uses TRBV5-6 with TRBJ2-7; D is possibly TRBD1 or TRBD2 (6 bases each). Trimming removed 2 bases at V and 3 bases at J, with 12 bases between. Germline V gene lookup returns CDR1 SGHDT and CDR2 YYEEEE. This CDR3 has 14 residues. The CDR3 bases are TGTGCCAGCAGCTTTGGAGGGGGTGTCTACGAGCAGTACTTC. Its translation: CASSFGGGVYEQYF.

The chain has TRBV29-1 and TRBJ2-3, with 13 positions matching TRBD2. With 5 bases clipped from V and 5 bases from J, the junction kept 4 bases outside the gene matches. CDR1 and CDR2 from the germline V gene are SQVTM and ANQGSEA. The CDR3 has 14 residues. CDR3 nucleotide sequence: TGCAGCGTTACTAGCGGGAGGGCCATAGATACGCAGTATTTT. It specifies CSVTSGRAIDTQYF.

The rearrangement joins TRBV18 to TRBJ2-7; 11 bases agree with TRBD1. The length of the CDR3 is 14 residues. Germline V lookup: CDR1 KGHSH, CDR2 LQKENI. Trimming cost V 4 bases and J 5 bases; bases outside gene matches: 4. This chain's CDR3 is CASSLDRGRNEQYF. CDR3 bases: TGTGCCAGCTCACTGGACAGGGGGCGGAACGAGCAGTACTTC.

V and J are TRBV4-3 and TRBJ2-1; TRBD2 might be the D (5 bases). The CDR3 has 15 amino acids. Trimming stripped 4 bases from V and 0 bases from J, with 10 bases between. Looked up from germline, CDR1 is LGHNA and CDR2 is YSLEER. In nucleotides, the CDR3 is TGCGCCAGCAGCCTGGACTGGGGCTCCTACAATGAGCAGTTCTTC. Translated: CASSLDWGSYNEQFF.

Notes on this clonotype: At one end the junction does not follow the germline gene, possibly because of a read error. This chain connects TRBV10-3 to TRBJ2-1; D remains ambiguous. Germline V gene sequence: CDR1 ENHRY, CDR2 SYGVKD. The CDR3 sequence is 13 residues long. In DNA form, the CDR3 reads TGTGCCATCAGGGAGTCCTCCTCCAATGAGCAGTTCTTC. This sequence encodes CAIRESSSNEQFF.

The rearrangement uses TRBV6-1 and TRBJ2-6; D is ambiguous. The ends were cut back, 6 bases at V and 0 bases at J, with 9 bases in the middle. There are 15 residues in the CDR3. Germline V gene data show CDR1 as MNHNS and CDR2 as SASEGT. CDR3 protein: CASSRGRSGANVLTF. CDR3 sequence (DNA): TGTGCCAGCAGCCGCGGCCGCTCTGGGGCCAACGTCCTGACTTTC.

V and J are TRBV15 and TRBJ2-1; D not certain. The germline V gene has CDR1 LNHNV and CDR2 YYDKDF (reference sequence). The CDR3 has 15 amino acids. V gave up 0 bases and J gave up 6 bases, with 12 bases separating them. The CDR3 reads CATSRDHGYFNEQFF. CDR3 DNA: TGTGCCACCAGCAGAGATCATGGCTACTTCAATGAGCAGTTCTTC.

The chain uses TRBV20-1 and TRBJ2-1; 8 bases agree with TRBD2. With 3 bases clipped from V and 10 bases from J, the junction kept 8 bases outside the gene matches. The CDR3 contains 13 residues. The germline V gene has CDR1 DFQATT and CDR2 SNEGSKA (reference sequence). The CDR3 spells CSARGRGGLEQFF. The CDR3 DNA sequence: TGCAGTGCTAGGGGTCGGGGGGGCCTCGAGCAGTTCTTC.

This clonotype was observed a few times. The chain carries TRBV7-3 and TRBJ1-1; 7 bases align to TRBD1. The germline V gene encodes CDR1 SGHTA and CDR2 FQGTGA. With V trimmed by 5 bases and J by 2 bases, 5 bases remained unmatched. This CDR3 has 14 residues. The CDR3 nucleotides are TGTGCCAGCAGCACGACAGGGTCCAACACTGAAGCTTTCTTT. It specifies CASSTTGSNTEAFF.

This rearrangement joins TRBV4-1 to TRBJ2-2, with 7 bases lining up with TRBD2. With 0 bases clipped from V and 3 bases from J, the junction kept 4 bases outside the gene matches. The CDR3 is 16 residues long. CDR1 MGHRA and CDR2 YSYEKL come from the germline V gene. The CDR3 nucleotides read TGCGCCAGCAGCCAAGATGGGAGGGCCGACACCGGGGAGCTGTTTTTT. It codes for CASSQDGRADTGELFF.

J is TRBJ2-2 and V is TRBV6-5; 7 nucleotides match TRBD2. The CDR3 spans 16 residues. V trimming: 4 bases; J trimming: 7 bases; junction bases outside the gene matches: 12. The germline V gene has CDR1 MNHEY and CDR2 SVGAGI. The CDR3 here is CASSSTETSWGGELFF. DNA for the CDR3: TGTGCCAGCAGTTCAACGGAGACTAGCTGGGGCGGGGAGCTGTTTTTT.